The 20 T cell receptor beta chains listed next were all sequenced from one sample in a study of blood T cell repertoires in COVID-19. Generated by immunoSEQ multiplex PCR, the TCRdb table keeps only in-frame clones and is missing some. Found here are about 480,000 clones, 75% to 90% of them singletons; the top ten hold over 0.7%. Sequencing was carried out using peripheral blood. These receptors all stem from a man between 18 and 29 years old with COVID-19, enrolled during active disease.

The J gene is TRBJ1-1, the V gene TRBV10-2; TRBD1 matches 8 bases. Germline lookup yields CDR1 WSHSY and CDR2 SAAADI. The CDR3 is 15 residues long. Trimming took 3 bases from V and 4 from J; bases not matched to a gene: 7. The CDR3 is CASSESTRGLTEAFF. In DNA form, the CDR3 reads TGCGCCAGCAGTGAATCAACCAGGGGGCTCACTGAAGCTTTCTTT.

V is TRBV5-4 and J is TRBJ2-1; TRBD1 might be the D (6 bases). Per the germline V gene, CDR1 is SGHNT and CDR2 is YYREEE (reference sequence). The CDR3 loop spans 12 amino acids. Trimming removed 3 bases from V and 12 bases from J, with 13 bases in between. The CDR3 loop is CASSWGQSGQFF. CDR3 sequence (DNA): TGTGCCAGCAGCTGGGGACAATCTGGGCAGTTCTTC. Looking up the rest from reference TRBV5-4 and TRBJ2-1 gives the full variable domain: ETGVTQSPTHLIKTRGQQVTLRCSSQSGHNTVSWYQQALGQGPQFIFQYYREEENGRGNFPPRFSGLQFPNYSSELNVNALELDDSALYLCASSWGQSGQFFGPGTRLTVL.

The chain has TRBV12-3 or TRBV12-4 and TRBJ2-1; D perhaps matches TRBD1 (5 bases). Between the trimmed V and J ends, which lost 7 bases and 4 bases, there was a span of 11 bases. The CDR3 length is 13 residues. The CDR3 nucleotides are TGTGCCAGCACCCCGGACAATTACAATGAGCAGTTCTTC. Its translation: CASTPDNYNEQFF.

The chain carries TRBV7-9 and TRBJ1-2; D possibly corresponds to TRBD1 (5 bases). The CDR3 loop spans 15 amino acids. Trimming pared 5 bases from V and 4 bases from J, leaving 17 bases between. The germline gives CDR1 SEHNR, CDR2 FQNEAQ (reference sequence). CDR3 in DNA: TGTGCCAGCAGCCAAAGCGACAGACCCTCCTATGGCTACACCTTC. Amino acid sequence: CASSQSDRPSYGYTF.

V is TRBV13 and J is TRBJ1-1, with D maybe TRBD1 (5 bases). V was pared by 5 bases and J by 11 bases, with 21 bases between. This CDR3 is 14 amino acids long. Germline CDR1 is PRHDT and CDR2 is FYEKMQ (reference sequence). CDR3 region: CASSPPGAGMGAFF. The CDR3 coding sequence is TGTGCCAGCAGCCCCCCCGGTGCAGGGATGGGTGCTTTCTTT.

The V and J genes are TRBV6-5 and TRBJ1-1, with no clear D. The CDR3 covers 13 residues. V lost 5 bases and J 4 bases, leaving 11 bases between the germline ends. The germline V gene encodes CDR1 MNHEY and CDR2 SVGAGI. CDR3 nucleotides: TGTGCCAGCAGTCTTAGTCGATTCACTGAAGCTTTCTTT. Its translation: CASSLSRFTEAFF.

V is TRBV19 and J is TRBJ2-5; 12 positions agree with TRBD2. J gave up 5 bases and V 6 bases, and 10 bases lay outside the gene matches. The CDR3 extends over 16 amino acids. Germline V lookup: CDR1 LNHDA, CDR2 SQIVND (reference sequence). CDR3 sequence (DNA): TGTGCCAGTAGCCGCCGGACTAGCGGGGTTGCTGAGACCCAGTACTTC. Residues: CASSRRTSGVAETQYF.

The table lists this clone with a count of one. This chain connects TRBV24-1 to TRBJ2-2, with TRBD1 matching over 10 bases. V lost 2 bases, J lost 6 bases, and 5 bases stayed unmatched. CDR1 and CDR2 (germline): KGHDR, SFDVKD. This CDR3 has 16 amino acids. CDR3 amino acids: CATSDSGQGRAGELFF. For the CDR3, the DNA is TGTGCCACCAGTGATTCGGGACAGGGGAGAGCCGGGGAGCTGTTTTTT.

The chain combines TRBV5-1 with TRBJ2-1, with 9 bases identical to TRBD2. The CDR3 contains 15 residues. The V gene's germline CDR1 is SGHRS and CDR2 YFSETQ. The trim removed 2 bases at V and 7 bases at J, leaving 7 bases unmatched. Written as DNA, the CDR3 is TGCGCCAGCAGCTTCTCAACTAGCGGGTTGAATGAGCAGTTCTTC. It specifies CASSFSTSGLNEQFF.

Turning to this clone: This sample includes further DNA sequences coding for the same CDR3. This chain links TRBV5-5 with TRBJ2-3; 11 positions match TRBD2. CDR1 SGHKS and CDR2 YYEKEE come from the germline V gene (reference sequence). V shed 4 bases and J 3 bases; nucleotides not matched to a gene: 1. The CDR3 runs to 14 residues. The DNA of the CDR3 is TGTGCCAGCAGCCGGACTAGCGGGACAGATACGCAGTATTTT. Translating it yields CASSRTSGTDTQYF. Full variable domain (remainder filled in from reference TRBV5-5 and TRBJ2-3): DAGVTQSPTHLIKTRGQQVTLRCSPISGHKSVSWYQQVLGQGPQFIFQYYEKEERGRGNFPDRFSARQFPNYSSELNVNALLLGDSALYLCASSRTSGTDTQYFGPGTRLTVL.

This chain links TRBV7-2 with TRBJ2-1; D not certain. Trimming cost V 5 bases and J 3 bases, with 5 bases left between them. The CDR3 is 12 residues long. Germline V gives CDR1 SGHTA, CDR2 FQGNSA. CDR3 sequence: CASSINYNEQFF. In nucleotides, the CDR3 is TGTGCCAGCAGCATCAACTACAATGAGCAGTTCTTC.

The chain carries TRBV7-9 and TRBJ2-5, with a tentative D call TRBD1 (5 bases). CDR1 and CDR2 from the germline V gene are SEHNR and FQNEAQ (reference sequence). CDR3 length: 14 amino acids. The germline V and J ends were trimmed by 5 bases and 0 bases, with 10 bases remaining between them. CDR3 in DNA: TGTGCCAGCAGCCCGACAGCTTACCAAGAGACCCAGTACTTC. Protein sequence: CASSPTAYQETQYF.

The CDR3 coding sequence is TGTGCCTGGAGTGTACAAATAATTGGACATAGGTCCGACTACGAGCAGTACTTC. As protein: CAWSVQIIGHRSDYEQYF. This chain joins TRBV30 and TRBJ2-7; maybe TRBD1 (5 bases). Germline loops: CDR1 GTSNPN, CDR2 SVGIG (reference sequence). V was trimmed by 0 bases and J by 3 bases, leaving 24 bases between them. The CDR3 is 18 residues long.

The V call is TRBV5-1, the J call TRBJ2-2; D call uncertain. In germline, CDR1 is SGHRS, CDR2 YFSETQ. The CDR3 is 15 residues long. Trimming removed 0 bases at V and 0 bases at J, with 6 bases between. CDR3 bases: TGCGCCAGCAGCTTGGTGGAGCCGAACACCGGGGAGCTGTTTTTT. Protein: CASSLVEPNTGELFF.

J is TRBJ2-1 and V is TRBV19; 12 bases match TRBD2. The CDR3 contains 14 residues. The germline gives CDR1 LNHDA, CDR2 SQIVND (reference sequence). V lost 4 bases and J lost 9; bases outside the gene matches: 4. This CDR3 is CASSTTSGRPEQFF. The CDR3 DNA follows: TGTGCCAGTAGTACCACTAGCGGGAGGCCTGAGCAGTTCTTC.

CDR3 nucleotides: TGCGCCAGCAGCTGGAGTCTAGCGGAGGGGCCCTACAATGAGCAGTTCTTC. Amino acid sequence: CASSWSLAEGPYNEQFF. V is TRBV5-1 and J is TRBJ2-1; 7 nucleotides align to TRBD2. Trimming removed 3 bases from V and 2 bases from J; junction bases left unmatched: 11. Germline-derived CDR1 and CDR2 are SGHRS and YFSETQ. The CDR3 is 17 residues long.

This chain links TRBV7-9 with TRBJ2-1; 10 bases are a match to TRBD2. CDR3 length equals 15 residues. V shed 5 bases and J 7 bases; nucleotides not matched to a gene: 8. The germline CDR1 and CDR2 sequences are SEHNR and FQNEAQ (reference sequence). CDR3 loop: CASSPVAGGGNEQFF. Written as DNA, the CDR3 is TGTGCCAGCAGCCCCGTAGCGGGGGGAGGTAATGAGCAGTTCTTC.

V gene TRBV7-2 combines with J gene TRBJ2-1; TRBD2 matches at 14 bases. Germline CDR1 SGHTA, CDR2 FQGNSA. This CDR3 contains 15 residues. V gave up 5 bases and J gave up 9 bases; unmatched junction bases: 6. As DNA, the CDR3 is TGTGCCAGCAGCGTGGGACTAGCGGGAGTGGGTGAGCAGTTCTTC. Its protein product is CASSVGLAGVGEQFF.

The chain links TRBV7-9 to TRBJ1-1; D unclear. Trimming stripped 2 bases from V and 2 bases from J, with 9 bases between. This CDR3 spans 14 amino acids. Germline V lookup: CDR1 SEHNR, CDR2 FQNEAQ (reference sequence). The CDR3 spells CASSLSRENTEAFF. The CDR3 DNA follows: TGTGCCAGCAGCTTAAGTAGAGAAAACACTGAAGCTTTCTTT.

The chain carries TRBV6-6 and TRBJ1-1; 11 nucleotides align to TRBD1. The CDR3 is 17 amino acids. Germline values: CDR1 MNHNY, CDR2 SVGAGI (reference sequence). After removal of 5 bases from V and 1 base from J, the junction contained 9 bases not matched to a gene. The CDR3 region has the DNA TGTGCCAGCAGTCACCCCCGGGACAGGGGGGGGAACACTGAAGCTTTCTTT. Translation gives CASSHPRDRGGNTEAFF.